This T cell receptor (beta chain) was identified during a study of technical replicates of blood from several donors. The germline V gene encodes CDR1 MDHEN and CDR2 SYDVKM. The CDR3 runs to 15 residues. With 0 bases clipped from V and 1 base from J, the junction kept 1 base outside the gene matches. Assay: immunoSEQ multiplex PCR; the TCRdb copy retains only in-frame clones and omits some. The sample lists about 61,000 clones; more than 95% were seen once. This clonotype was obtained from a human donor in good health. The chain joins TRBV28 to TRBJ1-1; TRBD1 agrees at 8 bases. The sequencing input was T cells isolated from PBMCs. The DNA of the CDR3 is TGTGCCAGCAGTTTATGGACAGGGGCGAACACTGAAGCTTTCTTT. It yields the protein CASSLWTGANTEAFF.